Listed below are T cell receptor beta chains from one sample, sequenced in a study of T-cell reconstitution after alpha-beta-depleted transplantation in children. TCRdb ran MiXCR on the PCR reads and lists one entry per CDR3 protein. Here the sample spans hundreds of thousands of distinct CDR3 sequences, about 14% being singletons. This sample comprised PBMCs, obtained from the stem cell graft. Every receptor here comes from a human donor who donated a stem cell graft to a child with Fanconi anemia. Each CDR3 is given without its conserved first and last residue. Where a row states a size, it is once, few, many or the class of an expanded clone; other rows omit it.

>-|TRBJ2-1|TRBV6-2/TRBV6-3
ASRGTSGESEQF
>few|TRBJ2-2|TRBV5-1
ASSPWGGTGELF
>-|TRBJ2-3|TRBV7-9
ASRRTGAGDTQY
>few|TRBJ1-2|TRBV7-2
ASSTLQGVDGYT
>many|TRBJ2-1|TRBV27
ASSLPGLPNEQF
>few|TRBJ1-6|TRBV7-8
ASSLELNSPLH
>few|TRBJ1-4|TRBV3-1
ASSHGRRKGEKLF
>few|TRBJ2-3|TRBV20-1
SARGGAGSTDTQY
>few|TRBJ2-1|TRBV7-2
ASSSGQPNEQF
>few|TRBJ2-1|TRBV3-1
ASSQTSDYYNEQF
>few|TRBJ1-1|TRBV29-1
SVREDYTEAF
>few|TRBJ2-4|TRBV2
ASSALAKNIQY
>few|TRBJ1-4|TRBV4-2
ASSQDSQRNEKLF
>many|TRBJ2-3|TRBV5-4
ASSLETDTQY
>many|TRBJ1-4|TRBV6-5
ASSRGVEKLF
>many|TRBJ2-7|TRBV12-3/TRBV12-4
ASASWTGQYEQY
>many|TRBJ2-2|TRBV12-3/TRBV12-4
ASNLMTGNTGELF
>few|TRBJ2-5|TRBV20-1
SANRGVPSETQY